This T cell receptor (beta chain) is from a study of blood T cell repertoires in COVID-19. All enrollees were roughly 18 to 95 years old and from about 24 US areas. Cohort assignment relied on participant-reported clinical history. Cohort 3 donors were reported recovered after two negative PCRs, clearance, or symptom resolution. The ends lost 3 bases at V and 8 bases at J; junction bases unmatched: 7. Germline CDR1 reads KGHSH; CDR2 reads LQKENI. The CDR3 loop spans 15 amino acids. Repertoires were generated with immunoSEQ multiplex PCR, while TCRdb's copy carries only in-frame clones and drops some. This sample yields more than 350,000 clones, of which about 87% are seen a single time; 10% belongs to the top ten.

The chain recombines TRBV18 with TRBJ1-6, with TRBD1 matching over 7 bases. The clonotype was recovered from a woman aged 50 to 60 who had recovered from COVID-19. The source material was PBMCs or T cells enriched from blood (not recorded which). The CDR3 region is CASSPPTGKDSPLHF. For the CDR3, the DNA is TGTGCCAGCTCACCGCCGACAGGGAAGGATTCACCCCTCCACTTT.